This TCR beta chain stems from a study of T-cell memory formation after mild COVID-19. V was clipped by 5 bases and J by 7 bases; unmatched bases: 23. CDR3 length equals 18 residues. Germline-derived CDR1 and CDR2 are SEHNR and FQNEAQ (reference sequence). TCRdb reprocessed the 5' RACE reads with MiXCR, giving one entry per CDR3 protein. The table includes approximately 260,000 distinct CDR3 sequences, about a sixth detected once. Study-wide points: Pre-infection memory showed some responding clones, and this suggested that cross-reactive memory joined.

On this clonotype itself: Its specificity is unknown.

V gene TRBV7-9 combines with J gene TRBJ2-7, with TRBD1 identical over 7 bases. Sequencing was carried out using PBMCs or a T cell subset sorted from them (not recorded which). This TCR derives from a man aged 18-30 years who had mild COVID-19 (a few samples of this study predate the infection). Cell type and time point are not known. Written as DNA, the CDR3 is TGTGCCAGCAGCCCCTATGGCTTCCACAGGGGAAATTCGGGGGAGCAGTACTTC. Protein product: CASSPYGFHRGNSGEQYF.